The 13 T cell receptor beta chains in this list originate from one sample, sequenced in a study of human T cells and chemical hapten exposure. Via MiXCR, TCRdb re-called the RACE reads, giving one row per CDR3 protein. Of more than 70,000 distinct CDR3 sequences listed, just under 9% were seen once; the top ten hold 2.5% to 3.5%. Time point defined: healthy volunteer bleed at 2 weeks. The study extracted total RNA from unfractionated whole blood. Source material: whole blood. These receptors were taken from a female donor in good health. Some clones in this sample may be carry-over from other donors' samples.

This clonotype was observed a few times. The CDR3 coding sequence is TGCAGCGTTGAAGTGGGGGGACTAGATACGCAGTATTTT. It is translated as CSVEVGGLDTQYF. The chain uses TRBV29-1 and TRBJ2-3, with a weak D call TRBD2 (6 bases). The CDR3 covers 13 residues. V was pared by 1 base and J by 5 bases, with 10 bases between. Germline CDR1 reads SQVTM; CDR2 reads ANQGSEA.

This clonotype appeared many times. The chain has TRBV20-1 and TRBJ2-3; TRBD2 matches 13 bases. The CDR3 length is 18 residues. Losses at the gene ends were 1 base for V and 4 bases for J; bases not matched to a gene: 11. Germline CDR1 and CDR2: DFQATT and SNEGSKA (reference sequence). CDR3 residues: CSARAGLAGPLGADTQYF. The CDR3 DNA reads TGCAGTGCTAGAGCGGGACTAGCGGGGCCCCTAGGTGCAGATACGCAGTATTTT.

This clonotype was seen only a few times. The chain is built from TRBV21-1 and TRBJ2-7; the table calls TRBD1, which could not be checked here. TRBV21-1 is listed as a pseudogene. The CDR3 is 17 residues long. The CDR3 sequence is CARPAKPPRDNSYEQYF. In DNA form, the CDR3 reads TGTGCCAGACCGGCGAAGCCCCCAAGGGACAACTCCTACGAGCAGTACTTC.

This clonotype has ten or more counts. The J gene is TRBJ2-1, the V gene TRBV20-1; D call uncertain. The CDR3 length is 13 residues. The V end was cut by 3 bases, the J end by 0 bases, with 6 bases between. Germline assignment: CDR1 DFQATT and CDR2 SNEGSKA (reference sequence). CDR3 bases: TGCAGTGCTAGCCTGAGCTCCTACAATGAGCAGTTCTTC. As protein: CSASLSSYNEQFF.

This clonotype was observed many times. The chain joins TRBV29-1 to TRBJ1-1; D gene unclear. The CDR3 totals 13 residues. Per germline, CDR1 SQVTM and CDR2 ANQGSEA. V was trimmed by 6 bases and J by 5 bases, leaving 16 bases between them. CDR3 loop: CSVSERGKTEAFF. CDR3 bases: TGCAGCGTCTCAGAGCGGGGAAAGACTGAAGCTTTCTTT.

This clonotype appeared a few times. The rearrangement links TRBV27 to TRBJ2-5; 8 bases match TRBD1. V shed 6 bases and J 5 bases; nucleotides not matched to a gene: 11. The germline V gene has CDR1 MNHEY and CDR2 SMNVEV (reference sequence). The CDR3 has 15 residues. DNA for the CDR3: TGTGCCAGCAGCCCCGTTCTGAGACAGGGGGAGACCCAGTACTTC. This gives the protein CASSPVLRQGETQYF.

There are a few counts of this clonotype. The chain links TRBV27 to TRBJ2-7, with 7 nucleotides matching TRBD2. The CDR3 spans 18 residues. J lost 0 bases, V lost 1 base, and 12 bases had no gene match. Looked up from germline, CDR1 is MNHEY and CDR2 is SMNVEV (reference sequence). This CDR3 is CASSLYLTTSFDSYEQYF. As DNA, the CDR3 is TGTGCCAGCAGTTTATATTTGACGACTAGCTTCGACTCCTACGAGCAGTACTTC.

Ten or more counts support this clonotype. CDR3 in amino acids: CASSQGGGAGPRNEQFF. The CDR3 bases are TGCGCCAGCAGCCAAGGAGGTGGGGCAGGGCCCAGGAATGAGCAGTTCTTC. The chain uses TRBV4-3 and TRBJ2-1; D might be TRBD1 (5 bases). Germline V gene lookup returns CDR1 LGHNA and CDR2 YSLEER. The CDR3 is 17 amino acids. Trimming took 1 base from V and 7 from J, leaving 20 bases between them.

This clonotype was observed at least ten times. The V and J genes are TRBV6-2 or TRBV6-3 and TRBJ2-3; 9 bases match TRBD1. After removal of 4 bases from V and 4 bases from J, the junction contained 6 bases not matched to a gene. Germline V CDR1 and CDR2: MNHEY, SVGEGT. The CDR3 spans 15 residues. Here the CDR3 DNA reads TGTGCCAGCAGTTCCCGGGACAGGGCCCCAGATACGCAGTATTTT. Translated: CASSSRDRAPDTQYF.

This clonotype was seen a handful of times. This chain joins TRBV29-1 and TRBJ2-1, with TRBD2 matching over 9 bases. The CDR3 sequence is 13 residues long. Germline trimming cut 4 bases from V and 5 bases from J; bases unmatched to any gene: 3. Germline CDR1 SQVTM, CDR2 ANQGSEA. The CDR3: CSVVASGDNEQFF. DNA of the CDR3: TGCAGCGTTGTGGCTAGCGGGGACAATGAGCAGTTCTTC.

This clonotype was recorded at least ten times. This chain uses TRBV27 with TRBJ2-1, with D unresolved. The germline gives CDR1 MNHEY, CDR2 SMNVEV (reference sequence). V was shortened by 2 bases and J by 4 bases, with 6 bases between the two germline ends. This CDR3 contains 13 residues. CDR3 amino acids: CASSLRAYNEQFF. CDR3 nucleotides: TGTGCCAGCAGTTTAAGGGCATACAATGAGCAGTTCTTC.

The chain links TRBV28 to TRBJ2-3; 7 nucleotides align to TRBD1. The CDR3 runs to 15 residues. Looked up from germline, CDR1 is MDHEN and CDR2 is SYDVKM. The V and J ends lost 7 bases and 0 bases, in that order; junction bases with no gene match: 7. In nucleotides, the CDR3 is TGTGCCAGCATAGGACAGGCCCCTAGCACAGATACGCAGTATTTT. This codes for CASIGQAPSTDTQYF.

This clonotype has only a few counts. This chain uses TRBV27 with TRBJ2-7, with 10 bases identical to TRBD1. Unmatched junction bases numbered 18, after V lost 5 bases and J lost 5 bases. This CDR3 has 18 residues. CDR1 and CDR2 (germline): MNHEY, SMNVEV (reference sequence). CDR3 amino acids: CASSMWGGRGQGYDEQYF. CDR3 in DNA: TGTGCCAGCAGTATGTGGGGAGGCCGGGGACAGGGGTACGACGAGCAGTACTTC.